The present TCR beta chain was sequenced within a study of cytomegalovirus exposure and HLA in healthy donors. This clone was seen only a few times. PCR employed 60 Vbeta and 13 Jbeta primers. Profiling relied on immunoSEQ multiplex PCR, and the TCRdb table lists in-frame clones only, not all of them. This table holds 100,000 to 150,000 clones, around 71% found once. V trimming: 0 bases; J trimming: 7 bases; junction bases outside the gene matches: 16. The CDR3 consists of 19 residues. The germline CDR1 and CDR2 sequences are LGHNT and FRNRAP. The receptor's source is a woman in her fifties or sixties in good health and CMV-seropositive. This chain links TRBV12-5 with TRBJ1-1, with 11 positions matching TRBD1. Input material: PBMCs. CDR3 sequence (DNA): TGTGCTAGTGGTTTGGTACTATCGGGAGGACAGGGGGCACTTCTTGAAGCTTTCTTT. It yields the protein CASGLVLSGGQGALLEAFF.